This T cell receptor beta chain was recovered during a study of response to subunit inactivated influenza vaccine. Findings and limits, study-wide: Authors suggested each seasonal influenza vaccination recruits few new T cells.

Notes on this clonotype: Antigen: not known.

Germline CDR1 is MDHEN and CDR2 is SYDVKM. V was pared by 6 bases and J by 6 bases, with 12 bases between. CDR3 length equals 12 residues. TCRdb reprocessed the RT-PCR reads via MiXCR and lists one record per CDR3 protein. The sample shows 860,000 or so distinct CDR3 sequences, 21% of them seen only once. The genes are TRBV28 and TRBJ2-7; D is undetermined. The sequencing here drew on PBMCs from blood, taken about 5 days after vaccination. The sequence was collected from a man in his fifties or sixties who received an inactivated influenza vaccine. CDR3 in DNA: TGTGCCAGCAGCCAAGCCCCAACCGAGCAGTACTTC. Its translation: CASSQAPTEQYF.